This T cell receptor beta chain is from a study of blood T cell repertoires in COVID-19 (dated by TCRdb to 2020 to 2021). Describing the broader study: Samples from collaborators originated in the United States, Italy and Spain and spanned both the acute and convalescent phases of COVID-19. The material from the prospective study consisted of cDNA or gDNA derived from T cells, B-cell-depleted T cells, or PBMCs. Subjects who had been exposed to COVID-19, were actively infected with it, or had recovered from it provided the deeply sampled blood TCRbeta repertoires that made up the dataset. The repertoires were released in a freely available public database meant as a resource for research on the immune response to SARS-CoV-2. The samples were drawn from two sources: the first 160 participants of the ongoing ImmuneRACE study, and about 1,300 subjects contributed by 6 global collaborators. A de-identified subject ID, COVID-19 status, age in years and sex were almost always included in the sample metadata. HLA class I and class II types, where available, came from metadata supplied by the sample provider rather than from assay-based typing.

Per the germline V gene, SGHTA is the CDR1 and FQGNSA is the CDR2. V drops 4 bases and J drops 0 bases, leaving 13 bases in between. The CDR3 has 16 amino acids, counting the end cysteine and phenylalanine. The kept DNA is CDR3 alone, 48 bases in frame from the first base. General study outcomes and caveats: The quantity of clinical and demographic metadata differed by source and by participant and was supplied without curation.

Collaborating institutions collected whole blood in K2EDTA tubes following their own protocols. For TCRbeta analysis, collaborators shipped samples as frozen whole blood, isolated PBMCs, or DNA extracted from either of those sample types. The immunoSEQ Assay, a bias-controlled multiplex PCR, was used to amplify TCRbeta CDR3 regions from genomic DNA. Under the source paper's analysis protocol: Nucleated cell counts per sample were estimated from amplification of reference gene primers within the assay. Sequence reads were collapsed and filtered to measure the absolute abundance of every unique TCRbeta CDR3 rearrangement. Productive Simpson clonality was computed per sample as the square root of Simpson's diversity index over productive rearrangements. The immuneACCESS repertoire file appears here via TCRdb, limited to in-frame rearrangements. These files lack a portion of the clones; in checked studies, under half of the deficit traces to unresolved V genes, and the cause of the others is not known. The DNA was the basis for D and trimming; V, J and clone size are from that table. Across this sample there are approximately 230,000 clones, with around nine tenths seen only once. Together, the top ten hold 1.3% to 1.5% of the sample.

In regard to this clone: Its antigen has not been determined. Base-call qualities are not available, and no considerably larger clone is one nucleotide away.

Sequencing used peripheral blood. The TCR comes from an older man with acute or convalescent COVID-19. The rearrangement combines TRBV7-2 with TRBJ1-5; TRBD1 is a weak D gene call, 6 bases matching. The DNA reads as follows: TGTGCCAGCAGCTCACAGGGTACCCTTAGCAATCAGCCCCAGCATTTT. It translates as CASSSQGTLSNQPQHF. Supplemented by the reference TRBV7-2 and TRBJ1-5 proteins around the CDR3, the complete variable domain is GAGVSQSPSNKVTEKGKDVELRCDPISGHTALYWYRQSLGQGLEFLIYFQGNSAPDKSGLPSDRFSAERTGGSVSTLTIQRTQQEDSAVYLCASSSQGTLSNQPQHFGDGTRLSIL.